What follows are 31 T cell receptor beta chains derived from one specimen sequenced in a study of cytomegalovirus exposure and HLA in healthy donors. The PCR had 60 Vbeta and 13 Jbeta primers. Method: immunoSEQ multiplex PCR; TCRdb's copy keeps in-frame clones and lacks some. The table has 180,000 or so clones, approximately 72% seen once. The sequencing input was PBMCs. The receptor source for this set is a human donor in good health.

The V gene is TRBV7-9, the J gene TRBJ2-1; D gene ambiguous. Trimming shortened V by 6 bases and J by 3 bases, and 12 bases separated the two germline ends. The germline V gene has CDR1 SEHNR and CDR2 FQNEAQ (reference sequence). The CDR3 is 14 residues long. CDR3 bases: TGTGCCAGCAGTTCTAGTTACGGCTACAATGAGCAGTTCTTC. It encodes CASSSSYGYNEQFF.

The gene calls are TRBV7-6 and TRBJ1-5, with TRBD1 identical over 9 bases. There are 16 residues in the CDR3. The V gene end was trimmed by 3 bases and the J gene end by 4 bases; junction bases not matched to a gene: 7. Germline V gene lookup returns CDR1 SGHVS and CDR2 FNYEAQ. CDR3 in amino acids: CASSLGPGQGNQPQHF. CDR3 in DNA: TGTGCCAGCAGCTTGGGGCCGGGACAGGGTAATCAGCCCCAGCATTTT. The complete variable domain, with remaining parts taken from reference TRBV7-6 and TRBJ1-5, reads GAGVSQSPRYKVTKRGQDVALRCDPISGHVSLYWYRQALGQGPEFLTYFNYEAQQDKSGLPNDRFSAERPEGSISTLTIQRTEQRDSAMYRCASSLGPGQGNQPQHFGDGTRLSIL.

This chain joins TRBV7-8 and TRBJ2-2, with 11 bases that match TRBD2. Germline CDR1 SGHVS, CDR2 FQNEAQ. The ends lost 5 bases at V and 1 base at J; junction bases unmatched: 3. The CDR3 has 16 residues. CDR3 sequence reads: CASSKGLAENTGELFF. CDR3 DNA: TGTGCCAGCAGCAAGGGACTAGCGGAGAACACCGGGGAGCTGTTTTTT.

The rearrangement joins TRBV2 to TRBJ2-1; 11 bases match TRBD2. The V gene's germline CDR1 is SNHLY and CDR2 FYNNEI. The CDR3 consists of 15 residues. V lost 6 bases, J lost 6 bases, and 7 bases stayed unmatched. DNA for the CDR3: TGTGCCAGCAGGATAGCGGGGGGGCCCTTCAATGAGCAGTTCTTC. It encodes CASRIAGGPFNEQFF. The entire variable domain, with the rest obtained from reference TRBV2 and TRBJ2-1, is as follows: EPEVTQTPSHQVTQMGQEVILRCVPISNHLYFYWYRQILGQKVEFLVSFYNNEISEKSEIFDDQFSVERPDGSNFTLKIRSTKLEDSAMYFCASRIAGGPFNEQFFGPGTRLTVL.

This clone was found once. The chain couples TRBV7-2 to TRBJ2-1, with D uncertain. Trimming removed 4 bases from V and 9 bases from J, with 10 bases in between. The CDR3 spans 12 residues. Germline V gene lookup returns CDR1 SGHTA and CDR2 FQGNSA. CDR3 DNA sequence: TGTGCCAGCAGCTCGGGTGCGGCTGAGCAGTTCTTC. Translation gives CASSSGAAEQFF.

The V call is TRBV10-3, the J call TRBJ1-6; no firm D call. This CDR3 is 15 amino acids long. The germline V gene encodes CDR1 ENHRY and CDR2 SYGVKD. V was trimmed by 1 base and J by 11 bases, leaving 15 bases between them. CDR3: CAISELHVGGAPLHF. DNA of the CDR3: TGTGCCATCAGTGAGTTACATGTCGGCGGGGCACCCCTCCACTTT.

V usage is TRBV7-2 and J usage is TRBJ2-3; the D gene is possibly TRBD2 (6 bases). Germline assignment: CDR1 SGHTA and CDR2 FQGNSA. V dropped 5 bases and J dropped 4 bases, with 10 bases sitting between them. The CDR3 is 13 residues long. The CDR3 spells CASSTSQPDTQYF. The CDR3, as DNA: TGTGCCAGCAGCACTAGCCAGCCAGATACGCAGTATTTT.

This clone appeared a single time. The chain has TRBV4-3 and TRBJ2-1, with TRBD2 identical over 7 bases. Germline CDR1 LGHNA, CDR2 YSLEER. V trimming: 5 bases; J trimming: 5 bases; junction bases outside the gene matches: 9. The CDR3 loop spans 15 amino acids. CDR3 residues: CASSKGLADHNEQFF. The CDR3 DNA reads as TGCGCCAGCAGCAAAGGTCTAGCGGACCACAATGAGCAGTTCTTC.

The CDR3 DNA reads TGTGCCAGCAGCTTAGATCTAGGGGGCTATCGATCCGGGGAGCTGTTTTTT. Encoded protein: CASSLDLGGYRSGELFF. The chain combines TRBV11-2 with TRBJ2-2; 7 positions agree with TRBD1. V shed 0 bases and J 6 bases; nucleotides not matched to a gene: 10. The CDR3 runs to 17 residues. Germline V gene sequence: CDR1 SGHAT, CDR2 FQNNGV.

The CDR3 region is CASSFWRASEAFF. The CDR3 coding sequence is TGTGCCAGCAGTTTTTGGAGGGCTAGTGAAGCTTTCTTT. J is TRBJ1-1 and V is TRBV27; no definite D call. Trimming removed 3 bases from V and 7 bases from J, with 12 bases in between. The CDR3 extends over 13 amino acids. Germline loops: CDR1 MNHEY, CDR2 SMNVEV (reference sequence).

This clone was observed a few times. The CDR3 bases are TGTGCCAGCAGTGCCGGGACAGGGGGCTATGAAAAACTGTTTTTT. It yields the protein CASSAGTGGYEKLFF. The chain uses TRBV6-1 and TRBJ1-4, with TRBD1 matching over 12 bases. CDR1 is MNHNS and CDR2 is SASEGT in the germline V gene. This CDR3 has 15 residues. The ends lost 4 bases at V and 6 bases at J; junction bases unmatched: 3.

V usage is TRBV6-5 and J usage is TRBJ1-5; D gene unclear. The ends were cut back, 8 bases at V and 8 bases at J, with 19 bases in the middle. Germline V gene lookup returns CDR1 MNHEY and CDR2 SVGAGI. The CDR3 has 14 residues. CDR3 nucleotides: TGTGCCAGCGGTGAAACAGTGGCCATAGAGCCCCAGCATTTT. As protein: CASGETVAIEPQHF.

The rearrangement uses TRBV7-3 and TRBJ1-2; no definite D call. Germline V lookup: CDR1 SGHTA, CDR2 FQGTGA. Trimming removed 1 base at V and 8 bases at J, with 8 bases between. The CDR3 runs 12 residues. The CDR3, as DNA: TGTGCCAGCAGCTTAATTGGGGAGGGCTACACCTTC. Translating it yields CASSLIGEGYTF.

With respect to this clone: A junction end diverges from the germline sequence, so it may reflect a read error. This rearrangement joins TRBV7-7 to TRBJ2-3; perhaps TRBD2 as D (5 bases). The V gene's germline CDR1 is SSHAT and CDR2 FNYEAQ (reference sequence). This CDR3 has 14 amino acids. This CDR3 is CASSSGYSTDTQYF. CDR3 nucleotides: TGTGCTAGCAGCTCGGGGTATAGCACAGATACGCAGTATTTT.

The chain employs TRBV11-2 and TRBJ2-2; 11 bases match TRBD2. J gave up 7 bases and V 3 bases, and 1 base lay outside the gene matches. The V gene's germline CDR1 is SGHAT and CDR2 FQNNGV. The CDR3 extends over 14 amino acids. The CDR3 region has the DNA TGTGCCAGCAGCTTTAGCGGGGGGGTCGGGGAGCTGTTTTTT. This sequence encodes CASSFSGGVGELFF.

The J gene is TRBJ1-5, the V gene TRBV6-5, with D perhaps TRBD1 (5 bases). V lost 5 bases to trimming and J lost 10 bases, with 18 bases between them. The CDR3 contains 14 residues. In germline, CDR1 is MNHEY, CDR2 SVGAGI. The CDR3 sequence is CASSEGDSRYPQHF. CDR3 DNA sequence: TGTGCCAGCAGTGAAGGGGATAGTCGGTATCCCCAGCATTTT.

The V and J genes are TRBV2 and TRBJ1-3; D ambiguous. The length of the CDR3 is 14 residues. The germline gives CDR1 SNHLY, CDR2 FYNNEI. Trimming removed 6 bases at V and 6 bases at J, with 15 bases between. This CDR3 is CASREGRPQNTIYF. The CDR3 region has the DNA TGTGCCAGCAGGGAGGGCAGGCCCCAAAACACCATATATTTT. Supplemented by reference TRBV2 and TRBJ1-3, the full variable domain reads EPEVTQTPSHQVTQMGQEVILRCVPISNHLYFYWYRQILGQKVEFLVSFYNNEISEKSEIFDDQFSVERPDGSNFTLKIRSTKLEDSAMYFCASREGRPQNTIYFGEGSWLTVV.

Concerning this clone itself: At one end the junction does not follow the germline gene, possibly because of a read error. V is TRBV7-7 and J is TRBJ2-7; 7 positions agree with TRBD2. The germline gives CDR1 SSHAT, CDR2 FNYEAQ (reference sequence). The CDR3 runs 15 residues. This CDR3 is CASTVAHGEGYEQYF. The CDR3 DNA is TGTGCTAGCACCGTAGCCCACGGGGAGGGCTACGAGCAGTACTTC.

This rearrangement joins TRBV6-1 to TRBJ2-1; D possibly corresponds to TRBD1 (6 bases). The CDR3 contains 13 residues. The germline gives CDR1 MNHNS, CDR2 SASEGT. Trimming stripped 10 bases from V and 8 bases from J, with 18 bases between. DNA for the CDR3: TGTGCCACCCGGGACAATGGAAGAGATGAGCAGTTCTTC. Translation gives CATRDNGRDEQFF.

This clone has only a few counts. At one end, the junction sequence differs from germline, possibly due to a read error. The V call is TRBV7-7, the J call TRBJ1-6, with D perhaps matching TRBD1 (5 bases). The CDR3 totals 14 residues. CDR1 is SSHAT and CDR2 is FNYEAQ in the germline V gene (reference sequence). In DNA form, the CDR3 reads TGTGCTAGCAGCAAATTCCTCCGGGACTCTGTCCTCCACTTT. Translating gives CASSKFLRDSVLHF.

CDR3 sequence: CASSFSGGALDTQYF. DNA for the CDR3: TGCGCCAGCAGCTTTTCCGGGGGGGCGTTAGATACGCAGTATTTT. This chain uses TRBV5-1 with TRBJ2-3, with 8 bases that match TRBD2. The CDR3 loop spans 15 amino acids. With 2 bases clipped from V and 5 bases from J, the junction kept 7 bases outside the gene matches. Germline-derived CDR1 and CDR2 are SGHRS and YFSETQ. The full variable domain, rest sourced from reference TRBV5-1 and TRBJ2-3, is KAGVTQTPRYLIKTRGQQVTLSCSPISGHRSVSWYQQTPGQGLQFLFEYFSETQRNKGNFPGRFSGRQFSNSRSEMNVSTLELGDSALYLCASSFSGGALDTQYFGPGTRLTVL.

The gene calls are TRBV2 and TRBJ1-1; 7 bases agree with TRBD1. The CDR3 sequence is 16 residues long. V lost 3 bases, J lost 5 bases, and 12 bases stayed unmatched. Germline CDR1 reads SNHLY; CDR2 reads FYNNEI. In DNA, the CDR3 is TGTGCCAGCAGTGATGATCTCAGGGGGGTTGAGACTGAAGCTTTCTTT. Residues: CASSDDLRGVETEAFF.

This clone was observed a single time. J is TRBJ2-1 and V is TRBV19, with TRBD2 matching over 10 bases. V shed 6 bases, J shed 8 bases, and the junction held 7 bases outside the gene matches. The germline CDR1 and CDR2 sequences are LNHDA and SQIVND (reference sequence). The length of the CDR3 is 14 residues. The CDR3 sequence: CASRRAGGLDEQFF. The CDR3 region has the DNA TGTGCCAGTAGACGAGCGGGGGGGCTCGATGAGCAGTTCTTC.

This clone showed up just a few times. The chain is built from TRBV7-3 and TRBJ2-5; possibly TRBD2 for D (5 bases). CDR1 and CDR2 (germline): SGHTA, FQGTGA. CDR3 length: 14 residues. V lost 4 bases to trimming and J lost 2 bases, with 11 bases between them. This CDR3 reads CASSSEPGQETQYF. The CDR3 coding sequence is TGTGCCAGCAGCTCAGAGCCGGGACAAGAGACCCAGTACTTC.

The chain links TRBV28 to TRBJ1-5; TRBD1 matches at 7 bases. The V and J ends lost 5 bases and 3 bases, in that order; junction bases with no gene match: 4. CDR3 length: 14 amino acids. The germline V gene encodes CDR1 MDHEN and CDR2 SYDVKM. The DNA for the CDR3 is TGTGCCAGCAGTCTGGGACAGCCCAATCAGCCCCAGCATTTT. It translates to CASSLGQPNQPQHF.

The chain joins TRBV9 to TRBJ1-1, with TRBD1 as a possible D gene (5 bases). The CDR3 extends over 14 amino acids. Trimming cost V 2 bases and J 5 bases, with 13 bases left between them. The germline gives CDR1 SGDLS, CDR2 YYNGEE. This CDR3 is CASSVGGARTEAFF. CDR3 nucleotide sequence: TGTGCCAGCAGCGTCGGGGGAGCTCGGACTGAAGCTTTCTTT.

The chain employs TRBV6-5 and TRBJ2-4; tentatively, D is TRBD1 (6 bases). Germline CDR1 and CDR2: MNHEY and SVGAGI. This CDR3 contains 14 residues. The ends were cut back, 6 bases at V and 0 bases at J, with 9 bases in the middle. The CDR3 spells CASSRRGAKNIQYF. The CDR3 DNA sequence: TGTGCCAGCAGCCGCAGGGGAGCCAAAAACATTCAGTACTTC.

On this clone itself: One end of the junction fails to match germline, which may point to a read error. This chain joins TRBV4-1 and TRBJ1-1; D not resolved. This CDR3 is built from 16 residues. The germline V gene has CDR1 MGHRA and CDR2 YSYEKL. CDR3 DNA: TGCGCCAGCAGCCAAACACCCGGGGTAGGGCCTCCTCAAATGATCTTT. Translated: CASSQTPGVGPPQMIF.

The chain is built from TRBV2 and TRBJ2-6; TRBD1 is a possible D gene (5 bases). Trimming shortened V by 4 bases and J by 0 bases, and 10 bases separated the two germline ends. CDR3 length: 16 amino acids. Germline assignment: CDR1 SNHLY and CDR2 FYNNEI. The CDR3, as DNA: TGTGCCAGCAGTGGAGACAGTAGCTCTGGGGCCAACGTCCTGACTTTC. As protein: CASSGDSSSGANVLTF.

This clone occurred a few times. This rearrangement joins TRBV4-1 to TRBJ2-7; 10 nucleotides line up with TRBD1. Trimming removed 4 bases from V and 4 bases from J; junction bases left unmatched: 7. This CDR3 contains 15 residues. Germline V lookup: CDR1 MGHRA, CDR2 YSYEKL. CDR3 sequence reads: CASSRGQGEGYEQYF. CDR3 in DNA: TGCGCCAGCAGCCGCGGACAGGGGGAAGGTTACGAGCAGTACTTC.

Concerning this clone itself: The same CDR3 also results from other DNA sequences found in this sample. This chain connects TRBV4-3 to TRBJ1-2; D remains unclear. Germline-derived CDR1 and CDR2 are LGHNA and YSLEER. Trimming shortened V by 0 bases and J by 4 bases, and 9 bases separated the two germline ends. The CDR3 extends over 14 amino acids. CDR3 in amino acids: CASSQDRGSYGYTF. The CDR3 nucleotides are TGCGCCAGCAGCCAAGATAGAGGTTCCTATGGCTACACCTTC.